This T cell receptor beta chain comes out of a study of OX40 agonist ivuxolimab in advanced cancers. For the study at large: The diagnoses of dose-escalation patients were hepatocellular carcinoma, melanoma, renal cell or head and neck cancer. General study points: Antigens targeted by the expanded peripheral T cells were not determined.

Generated by immunoSEQ multiplex PCR, the TCRdb table keeps only in-frame clones and is missing some. The sample includes 30,000 to 45,000 clones, 60% to 80% seen only once; the top ten take less than 20%. Trimming took off 0 bases at V and 7 bases at J, with 4 bases between the two ends. The CDR3 length is 11 residues. Germline V gives CDR1 GTSNPN, CDR2 SVGIG (reference sequence). This clone has just a few counts. Its antigen is still unknown. Material: CD4+ or CD8+ T cells sorted from blood, obtained in a trial of the OX40 agonist ivuxolimab. J is TRBJ1-3 and V is TRBV30; D is ambiguous. The TCR originated in an adult with an advanced solid tumor such as melanoma, head and neck, liver or kidney cancer. CDR3 residues: CAWSVTNTIYF. In DNA form, the CDR3 reads TGTGCCTGGAGTGTGACCAACACCATATATTTT.